This T cell receptor (beta chain) was sequenced for a study of blood T cells in healthy people across ages. V dropped 5 bases and J dropped 1; count of bases not matched to a gene: 11. From germline, CDR1 is SGHRS and CDR2 YFSETQ. The CDR3 spans 18 residues. A second PCR, run for about 7 to 11 cycles, used a sample-barcoded 5' primer plus a J-beta primer mix. Individual samples furnished no less than 3 million CDR3-containing paired-end reads apiece. TCRdb independently ran MiXCR on the 5' RACE reads; one entry per CDR3 protein. In the table there are hundreds of thousands of distinct CDR3 sequences, approximately 53% of which are singletons.

The sequenced material came from blood. The source of this sequence is a man aged 35-49 years in good health. The gene calls are TRBV5-1 and TRBJ2-1; 11 bases line up with TRBD1. The CDR3 DNA follows: TGCGCCAGCAGTGGGGAGGACAGGGGGCTTGAATCCTACAATGAGCAGTTCTTC. Translating gives CASSGEDRGLESYNEQFF.